This passage covers 15 T cell receptor beta chains from one sample sequenced in a study of blood T cell repertoires in COVID-19. The assay was immunoSEQ multiplex PCR, and TCRdb's table has in-frame clones only and misses some. The sample has 200,000 to 300,000 clones, around 88% seen once. Material: PBMCs or T cells enriched from blood (not recorded which). These receptors were taken from a woman between 40 and 50 years old with acute COVID-19.

The chain recombines TRBV7-2 with TRBJ2-1; 10 bases map to TRBD2. This CDR3 is 16 amino acids long. Trimming cost V 5 bases and J 2 bases; bases outside gene matches: 6. Germline assignment: CDR1 SGHTA and CDR2 FQGNSA. The CDR3 DNA reads as TGTGCCAGCAGCCGTTGGGGGACTAGCGCCTACAATGAGCAGTTCTTC. Protein: CASSRWGTSAYNEQFF. Full variable domain (outside the CDR3, taken from reference TRBV7-2 and TRBJ2-1): GAGVSQSPSNKVTEKGKDVELRCDPISGHTALYWYRQSLGQGLEFLIYFQGNSAPDKSGLPSDRFSAERTGGSVSTLTIQRTQQEDSAVYLCASSRWGTSAYNEQFFGPGTRLTVL.

J is TRBJ1-4 and V is TRBV19; 7 bases are a match to TRBD1. The CDR3 totals 14 residues. CDR1 and CDR2 from the germline V gene are LNHDA and SQIVND (reference sequence). V was pared by 3 bases and J by 6 bases, with 4 bases of the junction left unmatched. The CDR3 DNA follows: TGTGCCAGTAGTATTCGACAGGGAGATGAAAAACTGTTTTTT. Protein product: CASSIRQGDEKLFF.

The chain has TRBV19 and TRBJ2-3; 7 nucleotides agree with TRBD1. Germline V lookup: CDR1 LNHDA, CDR2 SQIVND (reference sequence). V lost 7 bases and J lost 5; bases outside the gene matches: 15. The CDR3 contains 16 residues. CDR3 in amino acids: CASTGHQGTVVDTQYF. CDR3 bases: TGTGCCAGTACGGGTCACCAGGGGACAGTTGTAGATACGCAGTATTTT.

In the case of this clone: This same CDR3 is encoded by further DNA sequences in the sample. The genes are TRBV5-4 and TRBJ2-1, with TRBD2 identical over 14 bases. V trimming: 2 bases; J trimming: 7 bases; junction bases outside the gene matches: 2. Germline V lookup: CDR1 SGHNT, CDR2 YYREEE (reference sequence). CDR3 length equals 15 residues. CDR3 residues: CASSLGTSGRNEQFF. The DNA of the CDR3 is TGTGCCAGCAGCTTAGGGACTAGCGGGAGAAATGAGCAGTTCTTC. The full variable domain, completed using reference TRBV5-4 and TRBJ2-1, is ETGVTQSPTHLIKTRGQQVTLRCSSQSGHNTVSWYQQALGQGPQFIFQYYREEENGRGNFPPRFSGLQFPNYSSELNVNALELDDSALYLCASSLGTSGRNEQFFGPGTRLTVL.

The rearrangement joins TRBV15 to TRBJ2-5; possibly TRBD1 for D (6 bases). This CDR3 is 14 amino acids long. Germline V gives CDR1 LNHNV, CDR2 YYDKDF (reference sequence). The V end lost 4 bases, the J end lost 5 bases, and 14 bases lay between the germline ends. The CDR3 is CATSKGQSAETQYF. For the CDR3, the DNA is TGTGCCACCAGCAAAGGACAGTCTGCGGAGACCCAGTACTTC.

The chain recombines TRBV7-8 with TRBJ2-7; D possibly corresponds to TRBD2 (5 bases). There are 13 residues in the CDR3. The germline V gene has CDR1 SGHVS and CDR2 FQNEAQ. The ends were cut back, 6 bases at V and 6 bases at J, with 15 bases in the middle. The CDR3 DNA reads as TGTGCCAGCAGTAAGGACTTCTTTGTCGAGCAGTACTTC. This encodes CASSKDFFVEQYF.

J is TRBJ1-2 and V is TRBV3-1 (or the pseudogene TRBV3-2); a possible D gene is TRBD1 (5 bases). CDR1 is LGHDT and CDR2 is YNNKEL in the germline V gene (reference sequence). V gave up 0 bases and J gave up 8 bases, with 13 bases separating them. The CDR3 spans 14 residues. The CDR3 DNA sequence: TGTGCCAGCAGCCAAGATTCCACAGGTCGGGGCTACACCTTC. It encodes CASSQDSTGRGYTF.

The genes are TRBV5-1 and TRBJ2-1; a possible D gene is TRBD2 (6 bases). V lost 0 bases, J lost 0 bases, and 13 bases lay in between. The CDR3 length is 17 residues. Germline V gives CDR1 SGHRS, CDR2 YFSETQ. The CDR3 sequence is CASSLVSSGYSYNEQFF. For the CDR3, the DNA is TGCGCCAGCAGCTTGGTTAGTAGCGGATACTCCTACAATGAGCAGTTCTTC.

This clone was seen once. The chain combines TRBV7-6 with TRBJ2-1, with 8 bases lining up with TRBD1. This CDR3 spans 16 amino acids. The germline CDR1 and CDR2 sequences are SGHVS and FNYEAQ. The V gene end was trimmed by 4 bases and the J gene end by 0 bases; junction bases not matched to a gene: 5. The CDR3 coding sequence is TGTGCCAGCAGCTCCGGGACAGGAAGCTCCTACAATGAGCAGTTCTTC. Translated, it gives CASSSGTGSSYNEQFF.

The V gene is TRBV6-5, the J gene TRBJ1-1; D unclear. This CDR3 is built from 11 residues. V lost 7 bases and J lost 8, with 11 bases in between. From germline, CDR1 is MNHEY and CDR2 SVGAGI. This CDR3 is CASNQDQEAFF. For the CDR3, the DNA is TGTGCCAGCAACCAGGATCAAGAAGCTTTCTTT.

The CDR3 bases are TGTGCCAGCAGCCATGGGACTAGCGGGAGCACTAGCACAGATACGCAGTATTTT. Translated: CASSHGTSGSTSTDTQYF. The chain is built from TRBV4-2 and TRBJ2-3; 14 nucleotides agree with TRBD2. Germline-derived CDR1 and CDR2 are LGHNA and YNFKEQ. Trimming took 3 bases from V and 0 from J; bases not matched to a gene: 5. The length of the CDR3 is 18 residues.

This clone came up a few times. The chain carries TRBV7-9 and TRBJ2-5; a weak D match, TRBD2 (6 bases). Per the germline V gene, CDR1 is SEHNR and CDR2 is FQNEAQ (reference sequence). Trimming stripped 9 bases from V and 2 bases from J, with 7 bases between. The CDR3 has 11 residues. CDR3 nucleotides: TGTGCCAGTGGACTACAAGAGACCCAGTACTTC. This sequence encodes CASGLQETQYF.

In this sample, this clone turned up once. The V gene is TRBV3-1 (or the pseudogene TRBV3-2), the J gene TRBJ2-1; no clear D gene. The V gene lost 1 base and the J gene lost 0 bases, with 7 bases spanning the gap. This CDR3 has 15 residues. CDR1 and CDR2 from the germline V gene are LGHDT and YNNKEL (reference sequence). CDR3 DNA sequence: TGTGCCAGCAGCCAAGCGGAGAGCTCCTACAATGAGCAGTTCTTC. This encodes CASSQAESSYNEQFF.

The V gene is TRBV19, the J gene TRBJ1-4; D call uncertain. CDR1 is LNHDA and CDR2 is SQIVND in the germline V gene (reference sequence). V was pared by 7 bases and J by 5 bases, with 20 bases between. The CDR3 totals 16 residues. CDR3 amino acids: CASIPGTANQNEKLFF. The CDR3 DNA follows: TGTGCCAGTATCCCGGGTACGGCCAACCAAAATGAAAAACTGTTTTTT. The whole variable domain, remainder taken from reference TRBV19 and TRBJ1-4, is DGGITQSPKYLFRKEGQNVTLSCEQNLNHDAMYWYRQDPGQGLRLIYYSQIVNDFQKGDIAEGYSVSREKKESFPLTVTSAQKNPTAFYLCASIPGTANQNEKLFFGSGTQLSVL.

V usage is TRBV2 and J usage is TRBJ2-3, with a possible D match to TRBD2 (5 bases). Germline V gene lookup returns CDR1 SNHLY and CDR2 FYNNEI. V dropped 7 bases and J dropped 6 bases, with 29 bases sitting between them. The CDR3 length is 18 residues. The CDR3 protein is CASTRGPGLNPRTDTQYF. Here the CDR3 DNA reads TGTGCCAGCACCCGAGGGCCTGGACTCAACCCTCGGACGGATACGCAGTATTTT.